The 19 T cell receptor beta chains below were found in one sample sequenced in a study of low-dose radiotherapy and immunotherapy resistance in tumors. Alpha and beta chains were covered, as first-strand cDNA relied on TRAV- and TRBV-specific primers. It was with a constant-region primer and a V-primer adapter that TCRs were amplified over about 20 PCR cycles. One entry per CDR3 protein results from TCRdb running MiXCR on the reads. The table has some 100,000 distinct CDR3 sequences, 20% to 25% seen once. Time point denoted: after trial treatment. Treatment of the sample: LDRT plus nivolumab, ipilimumab, low-dose cyclophosphamide and aspirin (RACIN trial). The specimen comprised PBMCs, sampled after low-dose radiotherapy plus immunotherapy. Receptors originate from a female donor with ovarian cancer.

The V and J genes are TRBV28 and TRBJ2-7, with a possible D match to TRBD2 (6 bases). Looked up from germline, CDR1 is MDHEN and CDR2 is SYDVKM. The CDR3 runs 14 residues. Trimming pared 7 bases from V and 0 bases from J, leaving 13 bases between. DNA of the CDR3: TGTGCCAGCATGGTAGCGGCGAGCTCCTACGAGCAGTACTTC. Its protein product is CASMVAASSYEQYF.

About this clonotype itself: With only one base between it and a far larger clone, this is likely a read error. This sequence joins TRBV5-6 and TRBJ2-7, with D possibly matching TRBD2 (6 bases). Per germline, CDR1 SGHDT and CDR2 YYEEEE. V was cut by 3 bases and J by 7 bases, with 11 bases left in between. The CDR3 length is 12 residues. This chain's CDR3 is CASSWGTQEQYF. The CDR3 DNA reads as TGTGCCAGCAGCTGGGGGACTCAGGAGCAGTACTTC.

This clonotype was counted ten times or more. The rearrangement joins TRBV10-3 to TRBJ1-3; D may be TRBD1 (6 bases). The CDR3 is made up of 15 amino acids. Germline-derived CDR1 and CDR2 are ENHRY and SYGVKD. The germline V and J ends were trimmed by 0 bases and 2 bases, with 8 bases remaining between them. Here the CDR3 reads CAISESRGPGNTIYF. The CDR3 DNA sequence: TGTGCCATCAGTGAGTCCAGGGGACCTGGAAACACCATATATTTT.

This clonotype has a count of ten or more. V gene TRBV19 combines with J gene TRBJ2-1; TRBD2 matches at 11 bases. Germline V gives CDR1 LNHDA, CDR2 SQIVND (reference sequence). The CDR3 has 15 residues. The ends lost 6 bases at V and 6 bases at J; junction bases unmatched: 7. The DNA for the CDR3 is TGTGCCAGTAGCACCTTAGCGGGAGGGCCCAATGAGCAGTTCTTC. This translates into CASSTLAGGPNEQFF.

This clonotype was recorded many times. The rearrangement joins TRBV24-1 to TRBJ2-5; D gene unclear. The CDR3 is 13 residues long. CDR1 is KGHDR, CDR2 SFDVKD, per germline. V gave up 3 bases and J gave up 7 bases, with 11 bases separating them. The CDR3 DNA reads as TGTGCCACCAGTGATCCGGGTGGCAGGACCCAGTACTTC. Translating gives CATSDPGGRTQYF.

This clonotype has ten or more counts. The rearrangement uses TRBV6-6 and TRBJ1-4; tentative D call: TRBD1 (5 bases). The CDR3 is made up of 15 amino acids. V lost 2 bases and J 0 bases, leaving 7 bases between the germline ends. CDR1 is MNHNY and CDR2 is SVGAGI in the germline V gene (reference sequence). CDR3 DNA sequence: TGTGCCAGCAGTTACGGGGCTGCAACTAATGAAAAACTGTTTTTT. Amino acids: CASSYGAATNEKLFF.

The rearrangement joins TRBV20-1 to TRBJ2-7; D not certain. Trimming removed 3 bases from V and 4 bases from J, with 7 bases in between. The CDR3 totals 11 residues. The germline V gene encodes CDR1 DFQATT and CDR2 SNEGSKA (reference sequence). As DNA, the CDR3 is TGCAGTGCTAGTGTGTTATACGAGCAGTACTTC. The encoded protein is CSASVLYEQYF.

The sample holds many counts of this clonotype. The CDR3 is CSALSGGVQETQYF. The CDR3 DNA reads TGCAGTGCTCTTAGCGGGGGGGTCCAAGAGACCCAGTACTTC. The chain carries TRBV20-1 and TRBJ2-5, with TRBD2 identical over 11 bases. V was pared by 5 bases and J by 1 base, with 3 bases of the junction left unmatched. There are 14 residues in the CDR3. Germline-derived CDR1 and CDR2 are DFQATT and SNEGSKA (reference sequence).

This clonotype has a count of ten or more. The chain is built from TRBV7-2 and TRBJ2-5; D uncertain. The V end was cut by 1 base, the J end by 2 bases, with 5 bases between. The CDR3 has 13 amino acids. CDR1 and CDR2 from the germline V gene are SGHTA and FQGNSA. This chain's CDR3 is CASSLVWQETQYF. The CDR3 DNA reads as TGTGCCAGCAGCTTAGTCTGGCAAGAGACCCAGTACTTC.

This clonotype was found many times. The chain couples TRBV29-1 to TRBJ1-1, with TRBD1 as a possible D gene (5 bases). The V and J ends lost 6 bases and 3 bases respectively, with 14 bases between them. The V gene's germline CDR1 is SQVTM and CDR2 ANQGSEA. CDR3 size: 13 residues. The CDR3: CSVAAGGHTEAFF. In nucleotides, the CDR3 is TGCAGCGTCGCAGCGGGGGGTCACACTGAAGCTTTCTTT.

Ten or more counts support this clonotype. The chain joins TRBV19 to TRBJ2-2; 9 nucleotides align to TRBD2. CDR1 is LNHDA and CDR2 is SQIVND in the germline V gene (reference sequence). The CDR3 is made up of 15 amino acids. The J segment lost 4 bases and the V segment lost 6 bases, leaving 6 bases of the junction unmatched. CDR3 residues: CASSGLAHFTGELFF. The CDR3, as DNA: TGTGCCAGTAGCGGACTAGCGCACTTCACCGGGGAGCTGTTTTTT.

This clonotype has ten or more counts. J is TRBJ1-5 and V is TRBV21-1; the tabulated D call, TRBD1, remains unverified against the DNA. TRBV21-1 is recorded as a pseudogene. CDR3 length: 21 amino acids. CDR3 in amino acids: CASSKAPKGRGQLSSNQPQHF. CDR3 coding DNA: TGTGCCAGCAGCAAAGCGCCTAAGGGCAGGGGGCAACTAAGCAGCAATCAGCCCCAGCATTTT.

The rearrangement links TRBV7-8 to TRBJ2-5; maybe TRBD1 (6 bases). Trimming stripped 7 bases from V and 2 bases from J, with 17 bases between. The V gene's germline CDR1 is SGHVS and CDR2 FQNEAQ. The CDR3 contains 15 residues. CDR3 amino acids: CASTVFAQGQETQYF. The CDR3, as DNA: TGTGCCAGCACCGTTTTCGCACAGGGACAAGAGACCCAGTACTTC.

This clonotype has a count of ten or more. The chain is built from TRBV14 and TRBJ2-1; 8 bases align to TRBD1. Germline V CDR1 and CDR2: SGHDN, FVKESK. The CDR3 is made up of 19 amino acids. The ends lost 0 bases at V and 6 bases at J; junction bases unmatched: 16. The CDR3 reads CASSQDGDRGTGPGNEQFF. In nucleotides, the CDR3 is TGTGCCAGCAGCCAAGATGGCGACAGGGGAACGGGGCCGGGCAATGAGCAGTTCTTC.

This chain links TRBV3-1 with TRBJ2-7, with 7 nucleotides matching TRBD2. The CDR3 is 14 residues long. The trim removed 3 bases at V and 3 bases at J, leaving 5 bases unmatched. Germline CDR1 is LGHDT and CDR2 is YNNKEL (reference sequence). CDR3 sequence (DNA): TGTGCCAGCAGCCAGAGGGAGGGAAGCTACGAGCAGTACTTC. The encoded protein is CASSQREGSYEQYF.

This clonotype was picked up many times. This sequence joins TRBV7-2 and TRBJ2-5, with 12 bases lining up with TRBD2. CDR3 length equals 17 residues. Trimming removed 0 bases from V and 5 bases from J; junction bases left unmatched: 7. Per germline, CDR1 SGHTA and CDR2 FQGNSA. CDR3 residues: CASSLAASGGAGETQYF. The CDR3 DNA sequence: TGTGCCAGCAGCTTAGCCGCTAGCGGGGGGGCGGGGGAGACCCAGTACTTC.

This clonotype was seen at least ten times. This sequence joins TRBV15 and TRBJ2-3; 7 bases agree with TRBD2. The CDR3 has 16 amino acids. CDR1 is LNHNV and CDR2 is YYDKDF in the germline V gene (reference sequence). V lost 1 base, J lost 2 bases, and 6 bases stayed unmatched. CDR3 amino acids: CATSRGQRDYTDTQYF. DNA of the CDR3: TGTGCCACCAGCAGAGGCCAGCGGGACTACACAGATACGCAGTATTTT.

In this sample, this clonotype turned up many times. The gene calls are TRBV20-1 and TRBJ1-5; 7 bases map to TRBD1. The CDR3 has 15 residues. Germline loops: CDR1 DFQATT, CDR2 SNEGSKA (reference sequence). The CDR3 region has the DNA TGCAGCGCGACGGGGAGGGACAGAGGGAATCAGCCCCAGCATTTT. It yields the protein CSATGRDRGNQPQHF.

Many counts were recorded for this clonotype. V is TRBV23-1 and J is TRBJ2-7; TRBD1 aligns across 7 bases. TRBV23-1 is labeled an ORF, and its function is uncertain. V trimming: 2 bases; J trimming: 0 bases; junction bases outside the gene matches: 4. This CDR3 region has 15 residues. The CDR3 protein is CASSQDRDTSYEQYF. CDR3 in DNA: TGCGCCAGCAGTCAAGACAGGGACACCTCCTACGAGCAGTACTTC.